In this sample, the clone carrying this T cell receptor beta chain turned up a few times. An end of the junction does not agree with germline; a read error may underlie this. This specimen belongs to a study of blood T cell repertoires in COVID-19. At the level of the study: The cDNA or gDNA used as material had been derived from T cells, B-cell-depleted T cells, or PBMCs.

Germline CDR1 reads LGHDT; CDR2 reads YNNKEL (reference sequence). The CDR3 consists of 12 residues. Generated by immunoSEQ multiplex PCR, the TCRdb table keeps only in-frame clones and is missing some. Of around 160,000 clones listed, roughly 80% are singletons. The sample was PBMCs or T cells enriched from blood (not recorded which). This sequence was found in a man aged 50-60 years who had recovered from COVID-19. The chain links TRBV3-1 (or the pseudogene TRBV3-2) to TRBJ2-2; no firm D call. CDR3 amino acids: CASSQVAGELFF. The DNA of the CDR3 is TGTGCCAGCAGTCAAGTAGCCGGGGAGCTGTTTTTT.